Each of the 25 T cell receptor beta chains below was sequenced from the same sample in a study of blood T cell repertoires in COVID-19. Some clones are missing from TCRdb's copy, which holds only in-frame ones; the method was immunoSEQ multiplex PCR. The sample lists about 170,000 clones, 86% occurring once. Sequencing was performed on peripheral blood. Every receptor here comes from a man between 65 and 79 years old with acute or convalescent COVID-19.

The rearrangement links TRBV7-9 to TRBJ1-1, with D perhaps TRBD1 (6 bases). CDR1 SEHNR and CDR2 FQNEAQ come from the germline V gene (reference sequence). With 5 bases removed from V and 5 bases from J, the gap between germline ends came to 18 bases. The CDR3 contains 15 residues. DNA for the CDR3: TGTGCCAGCAGCATTCCTATCAGGGGCACAACTGAAGCTTTCTTT. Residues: CASSIPIRGTTEAFF.

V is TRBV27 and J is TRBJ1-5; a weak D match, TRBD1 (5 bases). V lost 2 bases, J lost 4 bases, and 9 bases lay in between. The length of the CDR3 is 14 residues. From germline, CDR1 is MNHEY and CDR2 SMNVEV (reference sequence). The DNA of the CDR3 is TGTGCCAGCAGTTTAGGCGACAGTAATCAGCCCCAGCATTTT. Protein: CASSLGDSNQPQHF.

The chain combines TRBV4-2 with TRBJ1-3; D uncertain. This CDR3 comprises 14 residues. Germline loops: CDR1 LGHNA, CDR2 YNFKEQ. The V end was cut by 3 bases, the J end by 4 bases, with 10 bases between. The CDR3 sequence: CASSHPSGGNTIYF. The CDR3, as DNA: TGTGCCAGCAGCCATCCCTCGGGGGGAAACACCATATATTTT.

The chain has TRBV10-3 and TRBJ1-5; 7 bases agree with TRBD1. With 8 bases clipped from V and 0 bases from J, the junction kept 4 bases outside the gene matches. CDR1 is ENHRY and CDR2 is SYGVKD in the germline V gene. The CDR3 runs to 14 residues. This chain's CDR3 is CAIRDSLSNQPQHF. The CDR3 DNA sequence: TGTGCCATCCGGGACAGCCTTAGCAATCAGCCCCAGCATTTT.

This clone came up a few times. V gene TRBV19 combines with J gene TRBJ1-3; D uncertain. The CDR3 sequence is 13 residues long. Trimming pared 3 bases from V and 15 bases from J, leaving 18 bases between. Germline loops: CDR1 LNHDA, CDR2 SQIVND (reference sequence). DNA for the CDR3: TGTGCCAGTAGTATGAAAGGCCCAACCCGGAGATATTTT. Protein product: CASSMKGPTRRYF.

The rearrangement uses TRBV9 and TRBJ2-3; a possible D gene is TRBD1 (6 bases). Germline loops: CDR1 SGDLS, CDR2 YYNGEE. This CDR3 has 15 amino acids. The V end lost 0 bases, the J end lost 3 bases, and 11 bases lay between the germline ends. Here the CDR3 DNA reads TGTGCCAGCAGCGTAGTTGGCAGGGGAACAGATACGCAGTATTTT. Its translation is CASSVVGRGTDTQYF. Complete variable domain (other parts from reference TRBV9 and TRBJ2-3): DSGVTQTPKHLITATGQRVTLRCSPRSGDLSVYWYQQSLDQGLQFLIQYYNGEERAKGNILERFSAQQFPDLHSELNLSSLELGDSALYFCASSVVGRGTDTQYFGPGTRLTVL.

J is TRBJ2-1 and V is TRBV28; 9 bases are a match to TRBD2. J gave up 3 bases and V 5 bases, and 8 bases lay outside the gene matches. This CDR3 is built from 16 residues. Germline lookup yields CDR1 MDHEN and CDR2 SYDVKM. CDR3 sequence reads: CASSKVAGVIYNEQFF. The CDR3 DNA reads TGTGCCAGCAGTAAAGTAGCGGGAGTGATCTACAATGAGCAGTTCTTC.

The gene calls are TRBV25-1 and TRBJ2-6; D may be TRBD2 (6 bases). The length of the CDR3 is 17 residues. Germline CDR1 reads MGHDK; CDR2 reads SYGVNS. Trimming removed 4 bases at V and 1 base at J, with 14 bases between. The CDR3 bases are TGTGCCAGCAGTGGGTGGGACTCAAAGTCTGGGGCCAACGTCCTGACTTTC. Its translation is CASSGWDSKSGANVLTF.

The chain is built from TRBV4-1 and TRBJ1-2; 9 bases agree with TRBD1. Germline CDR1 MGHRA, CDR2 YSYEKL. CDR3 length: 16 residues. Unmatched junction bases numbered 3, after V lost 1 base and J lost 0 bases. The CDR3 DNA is TGCGCCAGCAGCCAAGGGACAGGGGCCCCTAACTATGGCTACACCTTC. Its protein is CASSQGTGAPNYGYTF.

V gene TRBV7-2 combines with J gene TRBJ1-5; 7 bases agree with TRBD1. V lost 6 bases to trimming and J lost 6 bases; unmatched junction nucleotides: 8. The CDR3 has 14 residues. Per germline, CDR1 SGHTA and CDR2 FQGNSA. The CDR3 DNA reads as TGTGCCAGCAGTCCCCATCAGGGGGGTCAGCCCCAGCATTTT. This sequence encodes CASSPHQGGQPQHF.

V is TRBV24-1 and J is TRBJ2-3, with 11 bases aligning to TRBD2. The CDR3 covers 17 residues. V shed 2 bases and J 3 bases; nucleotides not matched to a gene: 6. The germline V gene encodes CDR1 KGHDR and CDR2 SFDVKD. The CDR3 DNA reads TGTGCCACCAGTGATTCTAGCGGGGGGTCTACTACAGATACGCAGTATTTT. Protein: CATSDSSGGSTTDTQYF.

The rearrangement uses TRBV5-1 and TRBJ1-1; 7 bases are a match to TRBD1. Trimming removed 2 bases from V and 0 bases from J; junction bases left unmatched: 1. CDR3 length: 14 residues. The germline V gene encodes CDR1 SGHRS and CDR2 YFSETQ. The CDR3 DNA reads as TGCGCCAGCAGCTTTACAGGGGTGAACACTGAAGCTTTCTTT. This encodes CASSFTGVNTEAFF.

CDR3 DNA sequence: TGTGCCACCAGTGATCCCACTCCGGGAGAGACCCAGTACTTC. Encoded protein: CATSDPTPGETQYF. This rearrangement joins TRBV24-1 to TRBJ2-5, with D unclear. This CDR3 has 14 residues. Germline V gene sequence: CDR1 KGHDR, CDR2 SFDVKD. V gave up 3 bases and J gave up 4 bases, with 11 bases separating them.

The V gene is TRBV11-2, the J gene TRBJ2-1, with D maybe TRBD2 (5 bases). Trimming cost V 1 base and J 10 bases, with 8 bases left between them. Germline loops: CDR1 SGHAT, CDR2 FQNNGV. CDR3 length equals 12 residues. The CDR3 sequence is CASSLGSAEQFF. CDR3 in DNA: TGTGCCAGCAGCTTAGGTAGCGCCGAGCAGTTCTTC.

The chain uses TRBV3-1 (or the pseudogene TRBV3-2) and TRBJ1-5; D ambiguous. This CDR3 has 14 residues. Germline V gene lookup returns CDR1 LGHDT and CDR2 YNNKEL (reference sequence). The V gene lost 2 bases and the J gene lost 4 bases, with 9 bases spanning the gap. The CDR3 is CASSQLMQNQPQHF. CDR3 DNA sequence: TGTGCCAGCAGCCAACTTATGCAGAATCAGCCCCAGCATTTT.

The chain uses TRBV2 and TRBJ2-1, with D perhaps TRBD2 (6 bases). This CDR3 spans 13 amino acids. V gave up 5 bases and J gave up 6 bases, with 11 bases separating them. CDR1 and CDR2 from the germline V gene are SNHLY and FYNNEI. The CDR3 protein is CASSSSEGNEQFF. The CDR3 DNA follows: TGTGCCAGCAGTTCTAGCGAGGGCAATGAGCAGTTCTTC.

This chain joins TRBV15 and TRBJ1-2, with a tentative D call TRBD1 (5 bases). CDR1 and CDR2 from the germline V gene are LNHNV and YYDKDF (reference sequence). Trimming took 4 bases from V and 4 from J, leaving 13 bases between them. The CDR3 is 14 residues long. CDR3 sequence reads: CATSNLGGSYGYTF. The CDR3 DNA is TGTGCCACCAGCAACCTGGGGGGAAGCTATGGCTACACCTTC.

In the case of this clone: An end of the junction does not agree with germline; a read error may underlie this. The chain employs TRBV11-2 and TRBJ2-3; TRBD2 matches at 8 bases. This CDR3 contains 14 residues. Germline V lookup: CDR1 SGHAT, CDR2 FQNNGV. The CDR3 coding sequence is TGTGCCGGCAGTCAGCGGGAGAGGTCAGATACGCAGTATTTT. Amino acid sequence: CAGSQRERSDTQYF.

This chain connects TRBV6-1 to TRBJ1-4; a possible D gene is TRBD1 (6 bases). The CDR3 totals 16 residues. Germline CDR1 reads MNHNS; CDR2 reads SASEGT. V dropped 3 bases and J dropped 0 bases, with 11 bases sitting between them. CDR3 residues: CASSDGGPATNEKLFF. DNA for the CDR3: TGTGCCAGCAGTGACGGGGGGCCTGCAACTAATGAAAAACTGTTTTTT.

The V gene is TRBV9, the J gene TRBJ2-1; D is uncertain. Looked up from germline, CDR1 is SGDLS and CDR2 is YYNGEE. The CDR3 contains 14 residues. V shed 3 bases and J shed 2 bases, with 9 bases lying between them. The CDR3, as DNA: TGTGCCAGCAGCGCGGTCACAGCCTACAATGAGCAGTTCTTC. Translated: CASSAVTAYNEQFF.

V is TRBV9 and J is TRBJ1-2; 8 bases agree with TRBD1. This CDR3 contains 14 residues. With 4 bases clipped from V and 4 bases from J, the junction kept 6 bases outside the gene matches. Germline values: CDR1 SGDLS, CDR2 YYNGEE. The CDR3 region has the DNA TGTGCCAGCAGCCCGACAGGGGTGTTCTATGGCTACACCTTC. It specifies CASSPTGVFYGYTF.

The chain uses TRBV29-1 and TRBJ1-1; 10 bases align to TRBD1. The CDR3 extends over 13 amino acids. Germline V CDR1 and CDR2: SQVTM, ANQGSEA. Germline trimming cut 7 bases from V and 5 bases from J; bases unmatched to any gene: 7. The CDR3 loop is CSGRQGAWTEAFF. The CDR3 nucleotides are TGCAGCGGACGACAGGGGGCTTGGACTGAAGCTTTCTTT.

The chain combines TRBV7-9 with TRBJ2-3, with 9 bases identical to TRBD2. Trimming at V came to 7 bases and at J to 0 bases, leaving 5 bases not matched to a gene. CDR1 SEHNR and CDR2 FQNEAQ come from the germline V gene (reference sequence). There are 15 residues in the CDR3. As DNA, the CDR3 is TGTGCCAGCACCCCTAGCGGGAAAAGCACAGATACGCAGTATTTT. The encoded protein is CASTPSGKSTDTQYF.

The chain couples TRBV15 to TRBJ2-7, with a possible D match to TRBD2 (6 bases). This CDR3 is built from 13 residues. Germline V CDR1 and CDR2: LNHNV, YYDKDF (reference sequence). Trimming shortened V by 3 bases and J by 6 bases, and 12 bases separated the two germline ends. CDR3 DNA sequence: TGTGCCACCAGCAGGGAGGGCTCGGGCGAGCAGTACTTC. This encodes CATSREGSGEQYF.

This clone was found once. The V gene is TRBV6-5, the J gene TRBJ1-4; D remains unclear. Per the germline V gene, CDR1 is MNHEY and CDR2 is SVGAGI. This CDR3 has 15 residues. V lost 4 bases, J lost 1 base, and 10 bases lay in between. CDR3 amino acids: CASSLLGLTNEKLFF. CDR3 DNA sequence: TGTGCCAGCAGTTTGTTAGGACTAACTAATGAAAAACTGTTTTTT.